Listed below are T cell receptor beta chains from one sample, sequenced in a study of response to subunit inactivated influenza vaccine. TCRdb used MiXCR to reprocess the RT-PCR reads, holding one entry per CDR3 protein. The sample includes about 530,000 distinct CDR3 sequences, 13% of them seen just once. The sample was PBMCs from blood, taken about 40 days after vaccination. The receptors shown here come from a man aged 50 or older who received an inactivated influenza vaccine. Each CDR3 is given without its conserved first and last residue. Each record gives: clone size, D gene, V gene, CDR3 protein. The D gene is left open where the match is weak. Clone size appears in some rows only: once, few, many, or a class for an expanded clone.

>.|.|TRBV12-3/TRBV12-4
ASSLPTRQVQETQY
>.|.|TRBV29-1
SVDLGEPIEQY
>.|.|TRBV28
ASSPDTGTDSYEQY
>few|TRBD1|TRBV12-3/TRBV12-4
ASSFLGTAPSGGSYNEQF
>.|TRBD2|TRBV5-1
ASSLVAGVQETQH
>.|.|TRBV10-3
ASFRGGESYEQY
>.|TRBD2|TRBV5-1
ASSGLAGGASEQY
>many|.|TRBV12-3/TRBV12-4
ASSLGGSAYEQY
>few|.|TRBV4-2
ASSQASGAGYT
>.|TRBD1|TRBV3-1
ASSQDRGQGFYEQY
>.|.|TRBV18
ASSPPGYGGPYEQY
>.|.|TRBV5-6
ASSGLGDEQY
>.|.|TRBV7-8
ASSSSGTRNSPLH
>few|.|TRBV6-2/TRBV6-3
ASSYSVRGMTYEQY
>many|.|TRBV6-6
ASSYSNYEQY
>many|.|TRBV12-3/TRBV12-4
ASSHRSGASTDTQY
>many|TRBD1|TRBV12-3/TRBV12-4
ASSPGQGYYNEQF
>few|.|TRBV19
ASSIASPSYNEQF
>many|.|TRBV7-2
ASSLAQGGAETQY
>few|.|TRBV12-3/TRBV12-4
ASSLVSPPRPQY
>few|TRBD1|TRBV9
ASSVNSRGNEQF
>.|.|TRBV4-2
ASSQDRMSNQPQH
>.|TRBD2|TRBV4-3
ASSQEMSMAAGGHYEQY
>many|.|TRBV7-2
ASSGETNQPQH
>.|.|TRBV12-3/TRBV12-4
ASRGRGAGNTIY
>once|TRBD2|TRBV30
AWMTSVSYNEQF
>.|.|TRBV6-1
ASSVRPTGLGISYEQY
>many|TRBD2|TRBV7-6
ASSLWGGNEQF
>.|.|TRBV6-5
ASSYSASSYNEQF
>few|.|TRBV7-2
ASSTQATYTDTQY
>.|.|TRBV4-2
ASSPNPHGGTEAF
>few|.|TRBV12-3/TRBV12-4
ASSHSLEQF
>many|.|TRBV20-1
STQGLWWNEQF
>few|.|TRBV7-9
ASTRDTSRYGYT
>few|.|TRBV6-1
ASRVARHGTAGYT
>.|.|TRBV7-8
ASSLGQTNGAGELF
>few|.|TRBV10-3
AISKGESTDTQY
>few|.|TRBV20-1
SARGQTSYNEQF
>.|.|TRBV10-3
AISVGLGAEGEQY
>.|.|TRBV5-6
ASSLAAAIANYGYT
>few|.|TRBV5-1
ASSLSDRRNSPLH
>many|.|TRBV3-1
ASSRRQRGETQY
>.|TRBD1|TRBV29-1
SVIGQGRVMNTEAF
>.|TRBD2|TRBV4-1
ASSQGWRGGPDEQY
>.|.|TRBV3-1
ACSLVYGPNSGANVLT
>.|TRBD2|TRBV24-1
ATSDFSGTSGNNEQF
>many|TRBD2|TRBV5-1
ASSTGLAGGPSNEQF